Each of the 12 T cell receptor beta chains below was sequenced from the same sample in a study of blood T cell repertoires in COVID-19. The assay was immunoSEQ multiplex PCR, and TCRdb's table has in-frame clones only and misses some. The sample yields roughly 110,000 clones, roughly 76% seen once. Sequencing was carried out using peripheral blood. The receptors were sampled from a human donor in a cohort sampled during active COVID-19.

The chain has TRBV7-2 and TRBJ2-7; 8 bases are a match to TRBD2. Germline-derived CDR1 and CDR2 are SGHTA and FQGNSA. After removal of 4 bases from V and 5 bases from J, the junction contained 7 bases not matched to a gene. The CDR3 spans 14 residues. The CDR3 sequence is CASSSGTRSHEQYF. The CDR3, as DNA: TGTGCCAGCAGCTCCGGGACTAGGTCCCACGAGCAGTACTTC.

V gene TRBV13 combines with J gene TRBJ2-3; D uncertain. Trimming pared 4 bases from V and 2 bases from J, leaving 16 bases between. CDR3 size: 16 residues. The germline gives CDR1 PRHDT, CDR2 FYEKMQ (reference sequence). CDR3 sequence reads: CASSSQRRKNTDTQYF. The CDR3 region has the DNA TGTGCCAGCAGCTCCCAACGGAGAAAAAACACAGATACGCAGTATTTT.

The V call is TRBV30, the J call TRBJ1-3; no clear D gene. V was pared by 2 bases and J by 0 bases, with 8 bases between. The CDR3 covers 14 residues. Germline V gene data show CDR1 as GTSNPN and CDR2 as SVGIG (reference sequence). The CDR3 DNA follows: TGTGCCTGGAGTATTGGCAGCTCTGGAAACACCATATATTTT. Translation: CAWSIGSSGNTIYF.

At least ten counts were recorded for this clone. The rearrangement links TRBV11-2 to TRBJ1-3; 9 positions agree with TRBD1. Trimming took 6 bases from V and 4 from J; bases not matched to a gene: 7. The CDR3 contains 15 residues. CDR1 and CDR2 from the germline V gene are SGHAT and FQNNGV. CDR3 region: CASRGHRGPGNTIYF. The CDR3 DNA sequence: TGTGCCAGCAGGGGCCACAGGGGGCCGGGAAACACCATATATTTT.

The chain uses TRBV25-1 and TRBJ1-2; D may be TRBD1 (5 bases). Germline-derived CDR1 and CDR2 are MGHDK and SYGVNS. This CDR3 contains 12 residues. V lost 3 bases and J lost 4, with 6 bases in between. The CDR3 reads CASSEQGYGYTF. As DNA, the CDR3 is TGTGCCAGCAGTGAGCAGGGCTATGGCTACACCTTC.

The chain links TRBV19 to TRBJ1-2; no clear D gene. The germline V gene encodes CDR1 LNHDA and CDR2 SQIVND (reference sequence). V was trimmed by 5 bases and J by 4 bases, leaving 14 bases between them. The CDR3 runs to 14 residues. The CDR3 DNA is TGTGCCAGTAGTGCGACGGGAAGAATCTATGGCTACACCTTC. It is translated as CASSATGRIYGYTF. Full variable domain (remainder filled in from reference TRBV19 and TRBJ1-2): DGGITQSPKYLFRKEGQNVTLSCEQNLNHDAMYWYRQDPGQGLRLIYYSQIVNDFQKGDIAEGYSVSREKKESFPLTVTSAQKNPTAFYLCASSATGRIYGYTFGSGTRLTVV.

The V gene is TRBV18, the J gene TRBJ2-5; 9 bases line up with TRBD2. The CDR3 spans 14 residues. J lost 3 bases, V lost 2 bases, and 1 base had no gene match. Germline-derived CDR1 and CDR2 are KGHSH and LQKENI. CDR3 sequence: CASSPGTSKETQYF. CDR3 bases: TGTGCCAGCTCACCAGGGACTAGCAAAGAGACCCAGTACTTC. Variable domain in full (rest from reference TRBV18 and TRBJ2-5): NAGVMQNPRHLVRRRGQEARLRCSPMKGHSHVYWYRQLPEEGLKFMVYLQKENIIDESGMPKERFSAEFPKEGPSILRIQQVVRGDSAAYFCASSPGTSKETQYFGPGTRLLVL.

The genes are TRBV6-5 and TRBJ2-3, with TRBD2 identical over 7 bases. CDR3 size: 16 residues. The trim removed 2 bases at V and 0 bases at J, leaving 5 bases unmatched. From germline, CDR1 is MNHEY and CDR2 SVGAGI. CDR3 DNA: TGTGCCAGCAGTTACCACGGGGGGACTAGCACAGATACGCAGTATTTT. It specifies CASSYHGGTSTDTQYF.

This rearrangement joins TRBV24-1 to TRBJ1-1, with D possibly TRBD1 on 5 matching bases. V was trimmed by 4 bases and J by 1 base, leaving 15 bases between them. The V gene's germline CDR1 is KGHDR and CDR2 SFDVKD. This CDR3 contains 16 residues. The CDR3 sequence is CATSDPIREGNTEAFF. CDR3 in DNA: TGTGCCACCAGTGACCCCATCAGGGAAGGGAACACTGAAGCTTTCTTT.

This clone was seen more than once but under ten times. This CDR3 reads CAWTPGHEQYF. The CDR3 nucleotides are TGTGCCTGGACGCCTGGGCACGAGCAGTACTTC. The chain combines TRBV30 with TRBJ2-7, with D hard to call. The CDR3 totals 11 residues. With 4 bases removed from V and 5 bases from J, the gap between germline ends came to 9 bases. Germline CDR1 is GTSNPN and CDR2 is SVGIG (reference sequence).

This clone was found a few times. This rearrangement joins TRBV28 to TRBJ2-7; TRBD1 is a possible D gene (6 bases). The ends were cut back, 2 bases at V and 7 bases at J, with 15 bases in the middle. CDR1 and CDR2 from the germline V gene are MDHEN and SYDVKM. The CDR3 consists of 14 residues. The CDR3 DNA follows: TGTGCCAGCAGTTTAAGGCCGGGACATCAAGAGCAGTACTTC. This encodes CASSLRPGHQEQYF. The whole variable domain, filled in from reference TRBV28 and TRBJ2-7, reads DVKVTQSSRYLVKRTGEKVFLECVQDMDHENMFWYRQDPGLGLRLIYFSYDVKMKEKGDIPEGYSVSREKKERFSLILESASTNQTSMYLCASSLRPGHQEQYFGPGTRLTVT.

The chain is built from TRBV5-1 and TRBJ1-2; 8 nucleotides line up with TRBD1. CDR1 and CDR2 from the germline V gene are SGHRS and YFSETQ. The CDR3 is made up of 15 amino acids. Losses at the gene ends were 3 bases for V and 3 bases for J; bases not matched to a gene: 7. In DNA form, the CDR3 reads TGCGCCAGCAGCTACGGGGCAGGGGGCGACTATGGCTACACCTTC. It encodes CASSYGAGGDYGYTF.